This T cell receptor (beta chain) was found in a study of blood T cell repertoires in COVID-19 (dated by TCRdb to the early 2020s). Background for the entire study: Samples covering the acute and convalescent phases of COVID-19 were provided by collaborators in the United States, Italy and Spain. The prospective study material was composed of cDNA or gDNA derived from T cells, B-cell-depleted T cells, or PBMCs. Subjects who had been exposed to COVID-19, were actively infected with it, or had recovered from it provided the deeply sampled blood TCRbeta repertoires that made up the dataset. A freely available public database, intended as a resource for researchers studying the immune response to SARS-CoV-2, is where the repertoires were released. The samples were drawn from the first 160 participants of the ongoing ImmuneRACE study and from some 1,300 subjects provided by 6 global collaborators. Sample metadata almost always included a de-identified subject ID, COVID-19 status, age in years and sex. Where available, HLA class I and class II types were obtained from metadata supplied by the sample provider rather than from assay-based typing. Broad study findings and their caveats: The amount of clinical and demographic metadata varied by source and participant and was provided uncurated.

Collaborating institutions collected whole blood in K2EDTA tubes following their own protocols. For TCRbeta analysis, collaborators shipped samples as frozen whole blood, isolated PBMCs, or DNA extracted from either of those sample types. TCRbeta CDR3 regions were amplified from genomic DNA by means of the immunoSEQ Assay, a bias-controlled multiplex PCR. The original pipeline was this. The number of nucleated cells in each sample was estimated by amplification of reference gene primers within the assay. To quantify the absolute abundance of each unique TCRbeta CDR3 rearrangement, sequence reads were collapsed and filtered. Productive Simpson clonality was computed per sample as the square root of Simpson's diversity index over productive rearrangements. TCRdb stores this immuneACCESS table with in-frame sequences only. Part of the clones is absent; in the studies checked, under half of the shortfall reflects unresolved V genes, and no reason is known for the rest. V, J and clone size were drawn from that table, and D and trimming were deduced from the DNA. The sample table lists some 150,000 clones, approximately 87% of them with a count of one. The ten largest clones capture roughly 3.9% of the sample.

To note about this clone: It has no known antigen specificity. It has no much larger one-base neighbor in the sample; base qualities were not kept.

The specimen sequenced was peripheral blood. This clonotype originated in a young man with active or convalescent COVID-19.

CDR3 sequence: CASRVSGNEQFF. The sequenced DNA is TGTGCCAGCAGGGTTAGCGGCAATGAGCAGTTCTTC. In this chain, TRBV11-2 is recombined with TRBJ2-1; TRBD2 might be the D gene, on 6 matching bases. The germline V gene specifies SGHAT as CDR1 and FQNNGV as CDR2. The CDR3 contains 12 residues, cysteine and phenylalanine counted. The retained sequence is limited to the CDR3, 36 bases, with the frame set at the first base. V loses 6 bases of germline sequence and J loses 6 bases, and the interval between the two ends is 9 bases. The variable domain in full, with residues beyond the CDR3 obtained from the reference TRBV11-2 and TRBJ2-1 genes, is EAGVAQSPRYKIIEKRQSVAFWCNPISGHATLYWYQQILGQGPKLLIQFQNNGVVDDSQLPKDRFSAERLKGVDSTLKIQPAKLEDSAVYLCASRVSGNEQFFGPGTRLTVL.